Here is one T cell receptor (beta chain) with its context. Measured with immunoSEQ multiplex PCR; TCRdb has only the in-frame clones, and not every one. The table has 270,000 or so clones, 80% to 90% seen once. The record originates from a study of blood T cell repertoires in COVID-19. Specimen: PBMCs or T cells enriched from blood (not recorded which). This sequence originates from a woman under 40 with acute COVID-19.

This CDR3 is CASSPQGALANTEAFF. The CDR3 DNA reads as TGTGCCAGCAGCCCACAGGGGGCTCTGGCGAACACTGAAGCTTTCTTT. The J gene is TRBJ1-1, the V gene TRBV5-8; 9 bases fit TRBD1. Germline CDR1 SGHTS, CDR2 YDEGEE. The CDR3 is made up of 16 amino acids. The J segment lost 1 base and the V segment lost 4 bases, leaving 8 bases of the junction unmatched. Drawing the rest from reference TRBV5-8 and TRBJ1-1, the complete variable domain is EAGVTQSPTHLIKTRGQQATLRCSPISGHTSVYWYQQALGLGLQFLLWYDEGEERNRGNFPPRFSGRQFPNYSSELNVNALELEDSALYLCASSPQGALANTEAFFGQGTRLTVV.